Below, one T cell receptor (beta chain) is given with its context. Antigen unknown. Other DNA sequences in the sample encode the same CDR3. The source of the sample is a study of shared clonotypes between healthy human individuals. Findings and caveats of the study: Larger estimated richness was generally recorded for naive subsets relative to memory subsets.

After removal of 4 bases from V and 4 bases from J, the junction contained 3 bases not matched to a gene. Germline V gene sequence: CDR1 SGHRS, CDR2 YFSETQ. This CDR3 contains 13 residues. The run depth of the assay was deep. Authors' methods: ImmunoSEQ output held junction-only sequences without quality scores, so filtering differed. The data were produced by immunoSEQ multiplex PCR, yet TCRdb's version contains in-frame clones alone and is incomplete. V, J and clone size are those of that table, while D and trimming were read from the DNA. The repertoire holds 2 million to 3 million clones, with around nine tenths as singletons.

The J gene is TRBJ2-7, the V gene TRBV5-1, with TRBD1 matching 9 bases. Specimen: naive CD4+ T cells sorted from blood. Documented subset: CD45RA+ positively selected. The source of this sequence is a young man in good health. CDR3 in amino acids: CASSNGQGYEQYF. CDR3 coding DNA: TGCGCCAGCAGCAACGGACAGGGGTACGAGCAGTACTTC.